Below are 22 T cell receptor beta chains sequenced from a single sample in a study of control samples from healthy donors and cancer patients. Libraries were prepared by immunoSEQ multiplex PCR; TCRdb keeps only in-frame clonotypes and omits some of them. The sample lists around 110,000 clones; more than 85% were seen once. The sample taken for sequencing was blood. All receptors come from a man aged 25 to 45 in good health.

The chain joins TRBV6-1 to TRBJ1-5; D call uncertain. This CDR3 spans 15 amino acids. Looked up from germline, CDR1 is MNHNS and CDR2 is SASEGT. With 3 bases removed from V and 4 bases from J, the gap between germline ends came to 13 bases. The CDR3 here is CASSDMVGYNQPQHF. The CDR3 DNA reads TGTGCCAGCAGTGATATGGTAGGGTATAATCAGCCCCAGCATTTT.

The DNA for the CDR3 is TGTGCCAGCAGCCAAGAAAACCGCGACAATGAGCAGTTCTTC. Translation: CASSQENRDNEQFF. The chain has TRBV3-1 (or the pseudogene TRBV3-2) and TRBJ2-1; D not resolved. The CDR3 runs to 14 residues. Germline V gives CDR1 LGHDT, CDR2 YNNKEL (reference sequence). With 0 bases removed from V and 5 bases from J, the gap between germline ends came to 8 bases.

The chain joins TRBV6-5 to TRBJ2-7, with 7 bases identical to TRBD1. V shed 5 bases and J 2 bases; nucleotides not matched to a gene: 6. There are 14 residues in the CDR3. Germline V lookup: CDR1 MNHEY, CDR2 SVGAGI. As DNA, the CDR3 is TGTGCCAGCAGTCCGAGGGGGCCCGCCTACGAGCAGTACTTC. It is translated as CASSPRGPAYEQYF.

V gene TRBV5-1 combines with J gene TRBJ1-1; D gene uncertain. V was trimmed by 4 bases and J by 1 base, leaving 8 bases between them. Per the germline V gene, CDR1 is SGHRS and CDR2 is YFSETQ. The CDR3 consists of 13 residues. This chain's CDR3 is CASSLKPNTEAFF. DNA for the CDR3: TGCGCCAGCAGCCTGAAACCGAACACTGAAGCTTTCTTT.

The sample holds one count of this clone. The J gene is TRBJ2-2, the V gene TRBV30; perhaps TRBD1 as D (6 bases). Trimming left V 4 bases short and J 6 bases short, with 12 bases between. The CDR3 loop spans 13 amino acids. Germline V lookup: CDR1 GTSNPN, CDR2 SVGIG (reference sequence). CDR3 protein: CAWKIPGAGELFF. The CDR3 bases are TGTGCCTGGAAGATTCCAGGGGCCGGGGAGCTGTTTTTT.

This chain uses TRBV15 with TRBJ1-6; no reliable D call. The CDR3 has 14 residues. Trimming removed 1 base at V and 7 bases at J, with 8 bases between. Germline-derived CDR1 and CDR2 are LNHNV and YYDKDF (reference sequence). The CDR3 here is CATSRVEANSPLHF. CDR3 nucleotide sequence: TGTGCCACCAGCAGAGTCGAGGCGAATTCACCCCTCCACTTT.

The chain couples TRBV5-1 to TRBJ2-4, with D uncertain. The V and J ends lost 0 bases and 0 bases respectively, with 7 bases between them. The CDR3 totals 15 residues. Germline CDR1 reads SGHRS; CDR2 reads YFSETQ. The CDR3 region is CASSLGSLAKNIQYF. In DNA form, the CDR3 reads TGCGCCAGCAGCTTGGGATCCCTAGCCAAAAACATTCAGTACTTC.

This chain uses TRBV14 with TRBJ1-3; D is perhaps TRBD1 (5 bases). This CDR3 contains 17 residues. Germline V lookup: CDR1 SGHDN, CDR2 FVKESK. Trimming removed 4 bases at V and 0 bases at J, with 16 bases between. CDR3 in DNA: TGTGCCAGCAGCCCCGGCGCAGGGTTTCGCTCTGGAAACACCATATATTTT. This encodes CASSPGAGFRSGNTIYF.

The count of this clone is one. CDR3 in DNA: TGTGCCAGCAGCCCGGGGACTAGCGGGAACAATGAGCAGTTCTTC. Translating gives CASSPGTSGNNEQFF. The chain employs TRBV11-2 and TRBJ2-1, with TRBD2 identical over 13 bases. Germline V gives CDR1 SGHAT, CDR2 FQNNGV. This CDR3 has 15 amino acids. The ends lost 5 bases at V and 5 bases at J; junction bases unmatched: 3.

The chain recombines TRBV3-1 (or the pseudogene TRBV3-2) with TRBJ2-7; D remains ambiguous. V dropped 6 bases and J dropped 0 bases, with 3 bases sitting between them. From germline, CDR1 is LGHDT and CDR2 YNNKEL (reference sequence). The CDR3 contains 11 residues. The CDR3 is CASSRSYEQYF. DNA for the CDR3: TGTGCCAGCAGTCGCTCCTACGAGCAGTACTTC.

CDR3 sequence (DNA): TGCGCCAGCAGCCAAGATCTTAGGATCAATGAAAAACTGTTTTTT. Translated: CASSQDLRINEKLFF. The chain recombines TRBV4-1 with TRBJ1-4; no clear D. This CDR3 region has 15 residues. Germline lookup yields CDR1 MGHRA and CDR2 YSYEKL. V gave up 0 bases and J gave up 5 bases, with 10 bases separating them.

The chain has TRBV2 and TRBJ1-6, with D uncertain. This CDR3 is 14 amino acids long. V shed 2 bases and J shed 10 bases, with 12 bases lying between them. The germline gives CDR1 SNHLY, CDR2 FYNNEI. The CDR3 nucleotides are TGTGCCAGCAGTGAACGGGTCGTTAAATCACCCCTCCACTTT. It translates to CASSERVVKSPLHF.

This clone was recorded once. This specimen includes other DNA sequences encoding the same CDR3. The rearrangement uses TRBV19 and TRBJ2-5, with D perhaps being TRBD1 or TRBD2 (5 bases each). V lost 5 bases to trimming and J lost 2 bases, with 9 bases between them. Per the germline V gene, CDR1 is LNHDA and CDR2 is SQIVND (reference sequence). The CDR3 extends over 13 amino acids. CDR3 DNA: TGTGCCAGTAGTGGGGGATTACAAGAGACCCAGTACTTC. This translates into CASSGGLQETQYF.

The table lists this clone with a count of one. V is TRBV4-1 and J is TRBJ2-2; the match to TRBD2 covers 9 bases. With 5 bases clipped from V and 7 bases from J, the junction kept 5 bases outside the gene matches. Germline V gives CDR1 MGHRA, CDR2 YSYEKL. The CDR3 has 14 residues. Here the CDR3 reads CASSGGGAIGELFF. In nucleotides, the CDR3 is TGCGCCAGCAGCGGCGGGGGGGCTATCGGGGAGCTGTTTTTT.

CDR3 protein: CASGSVYTF. The DNA for the CDR3 is TGTGCCAGCGGGTCAGTATACACCTTC. The rearrangement uses TRBV6-6 and TRBJ1-2; no reliable D call. The CDR3 is made up of 9 amino acids. Looked up from germline, CDR1 is MNHNY and CDR2 is SVGAGI (reference sequence). Trimming stripped 8 bases from V and 11 bases from J, with 9 bases between.

This rearrangement joins TRBV24-1 to TRBJ2-1; D gene uncertain. V gave up 5 bases and J gave up 7 bases, with 14 bases separating them. The germline V gene encodes CDR1 KGHDR and CDR2 SFDVKD. CDR3 length equals 14 residues. The CDR3 DNA follows: TGTGCCACCAGTGGGGCCCTCTTAGAGAATGAGCAGTTCTTC. Protein: CATSGALLENEQFF.

The chain joins TRBV7-2 to TRBJ2-7; perhaps TRBD2 as D (6 bases). Germline CDR1 reads SGHTA; CDR2 reads FQGNSA. CDR3 size: 14 residues. The ends were cut back, 4 bases at V and 7 bases at J, with 17 bases in the middle. CDR3 in amino acids: CASSSDGGRGEQYF. CDR3 nucleotides: TGTGCCAGCAGCTCAGACGGGGGACGCGGGGAGCAGTACTTC. Variable domain in full (rest from reference TRBV7-2 and TRBJ2-7): GAGVSQSPSNKVTEKGKDVELRCDPISGHTALYWYRQSLGQGLEFLIYFQGNSAPDKSGLPSDRFSAERTGGSVSTLTIQRTQQEDSAVYLCASSSDGGRGEQYFGPGTRLTVT.

The chain links TRBV5-1 to TRBJ2-7; D gene ambiguous. CDR1 and CDR2 from the germline V gene are SGHRS and YFSETQ. This CDR3 is built from 11 residues. Trimming took 3 bases from V and 3 from J, leaving 4 bases between them. CDR3 bases: TGCGCCAGCAGCTATAACTACGAGCAGTACTTC. Protein sequence: CASSYNYEQYF.

The rearrangement joins TRBV18 to TRBJ2-3; 7 nucleotides align to TRBD1. The CDR3 extends over 16 amino acids. V lost 0 bases to trimming and J lost 6 bases; unmatched junction nucleotides: 9. Germline CDR1 reads KGHSH; CDR2 reads LQKENI. CDR3 DNA: TGTGCCAGCTCACCACCGAGAAAGGGGGCCACGGATACGCAGTATTTT. It codes for CASSPPRKGATDTQYF.

This rearrangement joins TRBV30 to TRBJ1-1; 7 bases are a match to TRBD1. The CDR3 is 15 amino acids. The germline CDR1 and CDR2 sequences are GTSNPN and SVGIG (reference sequence). The ends lost 3 bases at V and 1 base at J; junction bases unmatched: 8. The DNA for the CDR3 is TGTGCCTGGAGCGACCAGGGGGTATGGAACACTGAAGCTTTCTTT. This gives the protein CAWSDQGVWNTEAFF.

The V gene is TRBV27, the J gene TRBJ1-6, with unresolved D. CDR3 length: 13 residues. CDR1 is MNHEY and CDR2 is SMNVEV in the germline V gene (reference sequence). The V end lost 3 bases, the J end lost 13 bases, and 13 bases lay between the germline ends. CDR3 DNA: TGTGCCAGCAGTTTTGACCTTCGATCTCCCCTCCACTTT. Protein: CASSFDLRSPLHF.

V is TRBV11-2 and J is TRBJ2-3, with 9 bases matching TRBD2. The V gene end was trimmed by 0 bases and the J gene end by 5 bases; junction bases not matched to a gene: 6. Germline V gene data show CDR1 as SGHAT and CDR2 as FQNNGV. This CDR3 has 16 residues. CDR3: CASSLDGGGVGDTQYF. The CDR3 region has the DNA TGTGCCAGCAGCTTAGATGGCGGGGGGGTTGGAGATACGCAGTATTTT.